These 13 T cell receptor beta chains were all obtained from the same sample, sequenced in a study of T-cell memory formation after mild COVID-19. TCRdb ran MiXCR on the 5' RACE reads and lists one entry per CDR3 protein. Here the sample spans fewer than 350,000 distinct CDR3 sequences, roughly 13% being singletons. Input material: PBMCs or a T cell subset sorted from them (not recorded which). The receptors stem from a young man who had mild COVID-19 (a few samples of this study predate the infection). Cell type and time point are not known.

This clonotype showed up just a few times. The rearrangement joins TRBV11-2 to TRBJ2-3, with 12 bases aligning to TRBD2. J lost 6 bases, V lost 6 bases, and 13 bases had no gene match. Germline V gives CDR1 SGHAT, CDR2 FQNNGV. The CDR3 loop spans 17 amino acids. The DNA for the CDR3 is TGTGCCAGCAGACTTGGGCTAGCGGGGGGGCCCAGGGATACGCAGTATTTT. Its translation: CASRLGLAGGPRDTQYF.

This chain connects TRBV5-6 to TRBJ2-3; 8 bases fit TRBD1. Per germline, CDR1 SGHDT and CDR2 YYEEEE. Trimming cost V 1 base and J 4 bases; bases outside gene matches: 11. This CDR3 comprises 17 residues. The CDR3 nucleotides read TGTGCCAGCAGCTTGTATGCCAGGGGGCTGTACGCAGATACGCAGTATTTT. Protein product: CASSLYARGLYADTQYF.

This clonotype was detected only a few times. The chain joins TRBV12-3 or TRBV12-4 to TRBJ1-6; D unclear. Between the trimmed V and J ends, which lost 8 bases and 0 bases, there was a span of 5 bases. CDR3 length equals 13 residues. CDR3 protein: CASGSSYNSPLHF. Here the CDR3 DNA reads TGTGCCAGCGGTAGCTCCTATAATTCACCCCTCCACTTT.

This clonotype showed up just a few times. The rearrangement links TRBV5-6 to TRBJ2-1, with TRBD2 identical over 8 bases. Germline V gives CDR1 SGHDT, CDR2 YYEEEE. There are 16 residues in the CDR3. V trimming: 0 bases; J trimming: 9 bases; junction bases outside the gene matches: 11. Here the CDR3 reads CASSLGLGLAAGEQFF. CDR3 coding DNA: TGTGCCAGCAGCTTGGGGTTAGGACTAGCCGCTGGTGAGCAGTTCTTC.

This chain uses TRBV23-1 with TRBJ2-7, with 9 bases matching TRBD1. Being an ORF, TRBV23-1 has a function that is uncertain. The V and J ends lost 10 bases and 4 bases, in that order; junction bases with no gene match: 17. CDR3 length: 16 residues. The CDR3, as DNA: TGCGCCACCACTCGCGGAGGACAGGGGATGGGATACGAGCAGTACGTC. Amino acids: CATTRGGQGMGYEQYV.

The V call is TRBV2, the J call TRBJ2-5; D may correspond to TRBD1 or TRBD2 (5 bases each). The germline V gene has CDR1 SNHLY and CDR2 FYNNEI. Trimming removed 6 bases from V and 5 bases from J, with 13 bases in between. This CDR3 is 13 amino acids long. The CDR3 here is CASSAREGETQYF. The CDR3 DNA sequence: TGTGCCAGCAGCGCCAGAGAGGGGGAGACCCAGTACTTC.

The CDR3 coding sequence is TGTGCCAGCAGTGATCCCTTCGGGGCCTCCACCGGGGAGCTGTTTTTT. Its protein is CASSDPFGASTGELFF. This chain uses TRBV6-4 with TRBJ2-2; D is perhaps TRBD1 or TRBD2 (5 bases each). The germline V gene encodes CDR1 MRHNA and CDR2 SNTAGT. Between the trimmed V and J ends, which lost 3 bases and 4 bases, there was a span of 15 bases. The CDR3 contains 16 residues.

The J gene is TRBJ2-2, the V gene TRBV7-2, with 11 bases fitting TRBD1. Germline CDR1 SGHTA, CDR2 FQGNSA. This CDR3 region has 15 residues. V trimming: 5 bases; J trimming: 8 bases; junction bases outside the gene matches: 7. DNA of the CDR3: TGTGCCAGCAGCCGGACCGGGACAGGGGGTGGGGAGCTGTTTTTT. Its translation is CASSRTGTGGGELFF.

The chain links TRBV2 to TRBJ2-3; 10 bases fit TRBD2. The V gene's germline CDR1 is SNHLY and CDR2 FYNNEI. The V gene end was trimmed by 7 bases and the J gene end by 5 bases; junction bases not matched to a gene: 9. The CDR3 extends over 15 amino acids. The CDR3, as DNA: TGTGCCAGCAAAGCCCTAGCGGGGGAGCGAGATACGCAGTATTTT. As protein: CASKALAGERDTQYF.

This clonotype occurred many times. The chain couples TRBV30 to TRBJ2-6; D not certain. Germline-derived CDR1 and CDR2 are GTSNPN and SVGIG (reference sequence). V was cut by 3 bases and J by 0 bases, with 9 bases left in between. The CDR3 length is 15 residues. CDR3 nucleotides: TGTGCCTGGAGCCCCACTTACTCTGGGGCCAACGTCCTGACTTTC. Translation: CAWSPTYSGANVLTF.

This clonotype was observed a few times. The genes are TRBV5-1 and TRBJ1-4; D not certain. Germline V CDR1 and CDR2: SGHRS, YFSETQ. The germline V and J ends were trimmed by 5 bases and 5 bases, with 10 bases remaining between them. The CDR3 runs 13 residues. CDR3 in DNA: TGCGCCAGCAGTGCAGCTCCGAATGAAAAACTGTTTTTT. It specifies CASSAAPNEKLFF.

This clonotype was observed a handful of times. The rearrangement links TRBV6-5 to TRBJ2-7; 8 bases line up with TRBD2. Looked up from germline, CDR1 is MNHEY and CDR2 is SVGAGI. J lost 3 bases, V lost 2 bases, and 9 bases had no gene match. The CDR3 extends over 16 amino acids. The CDR3 loop reads CASSYEVNSGIYEQYF. The CDR3 DNA is TGTGCCAGCAGTTACGAGGTTAATAGCGGGATCTACGAGCAGTACTTC.

A few counts support this clonotype. This chain connects TRBV9 to TRBJ2-4; 9 nucleotides align to TRBD2. Trimming cost V 5 bases and J 1 base; bases outside gene matches: 10. The germline V gene encodes CDR1 SGDLS and CDR2 YYNGEE. The CDR3 consists of 17 residues. Here the CDR3 reads CASSPSGIGIAKNIQYF. CDR3 DNA sequence: TGTGCCAGCAGTCCTAGCGGGATTGGGATCGCCAAAAACATTCAGTACTTC.